This T cell receptor beta chain was sequenced for a study of OX40 agonist ivuxolimab in advanced cancers. For the study at large: An agonistic anti-OX40 (CD134) antibody, ivuxolimab, was used to treat the patients. Findings and caveats of the study: Partial responders receiving 0.1-3.0 mg/kg showed among the lowest clonal expansion. Also showing low normalized T-cell clonal expansion were some of the nonresponders.

Trimming took 0 bases from V and 6 from J, leaving 7 bases between them. In germline, CDR1 is SGHNT, CDR2 YYREEE (reference sequence). There are 12 residues in the CDR3. Comment on this clone: The antigen is not known.

Data came from immunoSEQ multiplex PCR; TCRdb stores just in-frame clones and leaves some out. The table includes some 70,000 clones, about 91% detected once. Autoimmune disease history or systemic immunosuppression was exclusionary. Sequenced here: CD4+ or CD8+ T cells sorted from blood, sampled in a trial of the OX40 agonist ivuxolimab. The sequence came from an adult with an advanced solid tumor such as melanoma, head and neck, liver or kidney cancer. The gene calls are TRBV5-4 and TRBJ2-7; D may be TRBD1 (5 bases). In DNA form, the CDR3 reads TGTGCCAGCAGCTTGGGGCAGGGCGAGCAGTACTTC. Translation gives CASSLGQGEQYF.